The 26 T cell receptor beta chains given below trace back to one sample, sequenced in a study of T cell responses to AZD1222 COVID-19 vaccine listed by TCRdb under 2021. This specimen's time point label, interpreted: baseline before first vaccination. According to the study, the label for this sample's treatment or condition signals: meningococcal conjugate vaccine given as trial control. Receptor libraries were prepared by the immunoSEQ multiplex PCR assay. TCRdb mirrors the immuneACCESS table, restricted to in-frame sequences. Some clones are absent from its copies; in checked studies, under half trace to an unresolved V gene, and the reason for the others is unknown. This sample comprises 120,000 or so clones, about 90% of them detected only once. The leading ten clones occupy about 4.3% of the sample. Specimen: peripheral blood, collected on day 0 of MenACWY control vaccination. The receptors originated from an adult in good health.

This chain connects TRBV5-1 to TRBJ1-2, with no clear D. Germline V CDR1 and CDR2: SGHRS, YFSETQ. V was shortened by 0 bases and J by 6 bases, with 6 bases between the two germline ends. CDR3 length: 12 residues. This CDR3 reads CASSLGEDGYTF. The CDR3 DNA reads TGCGCCAGCAGCTTGGGGGAAGATGGCTACACCTTC.

The V call is TRBV19, the J call TRBJ2-1; tentative D call: TRBD1 (6 bases). Germline-derived CDR1 and CDR2 are LNHDA and SQIVND (reference sequence). V was trimmed by 8 bases and J by 0 bases, leaving 11 bases between them. The CDR3 covers 14 residues. The CDR3 loop reads CASLDRSSYNEQFF. The CDR3 DNA sequence: TGTGCCAGTTTAGACAGGAGCTCCTACAATGAGCAGTTCTTC.

This chain joins TRBV11-2 and TRBJ2-5, with TRBD1 matching over 7 bases. The junction had 14 bases not matched to a gene; V was cut back by 5 bases and J by 5 bases. Germline values: CDR1 SGHAT, CDR2 FQNNGV. The CDR3 is made up of 16 amino acids. The CDR3 DNA reads TGTGCCAGCAGCCTCCATCTGGACAGGCTTATCGAGACCCAGTACTTC. It encodes CASSLHLDRLIETQYF.

The genes are TRBV19 and TRBJ2-3; 9 nucleotides line up with TRBD2. Germline-derived CDR1 and CDR2 are LNHDA and SQIVND (reference sequence). The CDR3 runs 16 residues. Unmatched junction bases numbered 13, after V lost 9 bases and J lost 3 bases. CDR3 residues: CARRGSGGRGTDTQYF. CDR3 nucleotides: TGTGCCAGGCGAGGGAGCGGGGGGAGGGGAACAGATACGCAGTATTTT.

V is TRBV10-1 and J is TRBJ2-1; D gene ambiguous. This CDR3 region has 14 residues. From germline, CDR1 is WNHNN and CDR2 SYGVQD (reference sequence). Between the trimmed V and J ends, which lost 3 bases and 9 bases, there was a span of 15 bases. Written as DNA, the CDR3 is TGCGCCAGCAGTGAAGGCGAATGGATTGGTGAGCAGTTCTTC. This codes for CASSEGEWIGEQFF.

The V call is TRBV6-1, the J call TRBJ1-5, with unresolved D. Trimming took 0 bases from V and 3 from J, leaving 6 bases between them. This CDR3 has 14 amino acids. Germline V gene lookup returns CDR1 MNHNS and CDR2 SASEGT. This chain's CDR3 is CASSEAAVNQPQHF. CDR3 DNA sequence: TGTGCCAGCAGTGAAGCGGCAGTCAATCAGCCCCAGCATTTT.

V gene TRBV29-1 combines with J gene TRBJ2-2, with TRBD2 as a possible D gene (5 bases). V was clipped by 5 bases and J by 0 bases, with 19 bases between them. Germline V gene lookup returns CDR1 SQVTM and CDR2 ANQGSEA. The CDR3 consists of 17 residues. CDR3 region: CSVTRPEAGPNTGELFF. The CDR3 DNA reads TGCAGCGTTACTAGACCTGAGGCGGGCCCGAACACCGGGGAGCTGTTTTTT.

This chain links TRBV27 with TRBJ1-1; D may be TRBD1 (5 bases). V gave up 0 bases and J gave up 5 bases, with 13 bases separating them. There are 15 residues in the CDR3. Germline V CDR1 and CDR2: MNHEY, SMNVEV (reference sequence). CDR3 coding DNA: TGTGCCAGCAGTTTATCCCCAGGGTTGGGGACTGAAGCTTTCTTT. Protein sequence: CASSLSPGLGTEAFF.

The chain links TRBV9 to TRBJ1-3; D not certain. Trimming removed 4 bases from V and 0 bases from J, with 11 bases in between. Germline CDR1 reads SGDLS; CDR2 reads YYNGEE. The CDR3 covers 15 residues. The CDR3 DNA sequence: TGTGCCAGCAGCCCGCAGGTTGACTCTGGAAACACCATATATTTT. Its protein is CASSPQVDSGNTIYF.

The genes are TRBV15 and TRBJ2-7; D is uncertain. Germline loops: CDR1 LNHNV, CDR2 YYDKDF (reference sequence). V shed 1 base and J shed 5 bases, with 9 bases lying between them. CDR3 length equals 13 residues. CDR3 nucleotide sequence: TGTGCCACCAGCAGAGTGGAAGGGAACGAGCAGTACTTC. Residues: CATSRVEGNEQYF.

V gene TRBV7-6 combines with J gene TRBJ2-2; 8 nucleotides line up with TRBD2. In germline, CDR1 is SGHVS, CDR2 FNYEAQ. J lost 6 bases, V lost 8 bases, and 5 bases had no gene match. The CDR3 length is 13 residues. For the CDR3, the DNA is TGTGCCAGCCAGGAGCGGGAGTCCGGGGAGCTGTTTTTT. Its translation: CASQERESGELFF.

The chain recombines TRBV6-1 with TRBJ1-6; 8 nucleotides agree with TRBD1. Unmatched junction bases numbered 2, after V lost 4 bases and J lost 0 bases. Germline V gene data show CDR1 as MNHNS and CDR2 as SASEGT. CDR3 length: 16 amino acids. CDR3 region: CASSAGQGSYNSPLHF. The CDR3 DNA sequence: TGTGCCAGCAGTGCAGGACAGGGCTCCTATAATTCACCCCTCCACTTT.

V is TRBV4-2 and J is TRBJ2-5, with D perhaps TRBD1 or TRBD2 (5 bases each). The length of the CDR3 is 16 residues. Trimming took 2 bases from V and 5 from J, leaving 18 bases between them. Germline lookup yields CDR1 LGHNA and CDR2 YNFKEQ. The CDR3 protein is CASSQPDKLVLETQYF. CDR3 DNA sequence: TGTGCCAGCAGCCAACCGGACAAACTAGTGCTGGAGACCCAGTACTTC.

This rearrangement joins TRBV2 to TRBJ1-5; maybe TRBD1 (6 bases). Germline assignment: CDR1 SNHLY and CDR2 FYNNEI. The ends were cut back, 7 bases at V and 5 bases at J, with 9 bases in the middle. The CDR3 extends over 12 amino acids. The CDR3 nucleotides are TGTGCCAGCAAGGGGGTTCATCAGCCCCAGCATTTT. Its translation is CASKGVHQPQHF. Using reference TRBV2 and TRBJ1-5 for the parts outside the CDR3, the full variable domain is EPEVTQTPSHQVTQMGQEVILRCVPISNHLYFYWYRQILGQKVEFLVSFYNNEISEKSEIFDDQFSVERPDGSNFTLKIRSTKLEDSAMYFCASKGVHQPQHFGDGTRLSIL.

CDR3 amino acids: CSVGPGTGGQEAFF. CDR3 DNA: TGCAGCGTCGGTCCCGGGACAGGGGGCCAAGAAGCTTTCTTT. The rearrangement joins TRBV29-1 to TRBJ1-1, with 12 bases aligning to TRBD1. V lost 6 bases to trimming and J lost 8 bases; unmatched junction nucleotides: 10. The CDR3 is 14 residues long. CDR1 is SQVTM and CDR2 is ANQGSEA in the germline V gene.

The genes are TRBV7-8 and TRBJ2-7; the D gene could be TRBD1 or TRBD2 (5 bases each). V shed 3 bases and J shed 2 bases, with 8 bases lying between them. The CDR3 is made up of 13 amino acids. Germline loops: CDR1 SGHVS, CDR2 FQNEAQ. CDR3 nucleotides: TGTGCCAGCAGCTTGGGGGTCCCCTACGAGCAGTACGTC. It codes for CASSLGVPYEQYV.

The rearrangement links TRBV11-1 to TRBJ2-7; D gene ambiguous. CDR1 SGHAT and CDR2 FQDESV come from the germline V gene (reference sequence). The V and J ends lost 5 bases and 0 bases respectively, with 14 bases between them. The CDR3 consists of 15 residues. CDR3 sequence (DNA): TGTGCCAGCAGCAACGACCCAACAAGCTCCTACGAGCAGTACTTC. Its translation: CASSNDPTSSYEQYF.

The genes are TRBV4-1 and TRBJ2-7; 8 bases map to TRBD1. The CDR3 loop spans 15 amino acids. Germline V CDR1 and CDR2: MGHRA, YSYEKL. The junction had 6 bases not matched to a gene; V was cut back by 2 bases and J by 3 bases. CDR3 sequence reads: CASSQPGGAVYEQYF. The CDR3 DNA is TGCGCCAGCAGCCAACCAGGGGGCGCGGTCTACGAGCAGTACTTC.

In its sample, this clone was seen once. V and J are TRBV6-5 and TRBJ2-2; a possible D gene is TRBD2 (6 bases). Trimming cost V 3 bases and J 5 bases, with 10 bases left between them. CDR1 is MNHEY, CDR2 SVGAGI, per germline. The CDR3 totals 14 residues. This CDR3 reads CASSYEGRTGELFF. The CDR3 DNA is TGTGCCAGCAGTTATGAAGGGAGGACCGGGGAGCTGTTTTTT.

The count of this clone is one. V and J are TRBV7-9 and TRBJ2-3; the match to TRBD1 covers 9 bases. Germline trimming cut 5 bases from V and 4 bases from J; bases unmatched to any gene: 13. This CDR3 is 17 amino acids long. From germline, CDR1 is SEHNR and CDR2 FQNEAQ (reference sequence). CDR3 region: CASSLLAATGGADTQYF. The CDR3 nucleotides read TGTGCCAGCAGCCTCCTCGCCGCCACAGGGGGCGCAGATACGCAGTATTTT.

The V gene is TRBV9, the J gene TRBJ2-1, with TRBD2 identical over 8 bases. The CDR3 is made up of 15 amino acids. After removal of 4 bases from V and 4 bases from J, the junction contained 7 bases not matched to a gene. Germline V gene data show CDR1 as SGDLS and CDR2 as YYNGEE. In DNA form, the CDR3 reads TGTGCCAGCAGCCCCCGACGACTAGCGTACAATGAGCAGTTCTTC. It yields the protein CASSPRRLAYNEQFF. Full variable domain (rest looked up from reference TRBV9 and TRBJ2-1): DSGVTQTPKHLITATGQRVTLRCSPRSGDLSVYWYQQSLDQGLQFLIQYYNGEERAKGNILERFSAQQFPDLHSELNLSSLELGDSALYFCASSPRRLAYNEQFFGPGTRLTVL.

This clone was observed a few times. V is TRBV28 and J is TRBJ1-1; TRBD1 agrees at 7 bases. In germline, CDR1 is MDHEN, CDR2 SYDVKM. V was pared by 5 bases and J by 5 bases, with 11 bases of the junction left unmatched. This CDR3 spans 15 amino acids. The CDR3 DNA is TGTGCCAGCAGTCCAGACAGGGTTTGGGGTACTGAAGCTTTCTTT. It encodes CASSPDRVWGTEAFF.

This clone was recorded only once. V usage is TRBV10-3 and J usage is TRBJ2-1; the D is unclear. Trimming took 4 bases from V and 7 from J, leaving 8 bases between them. The germline V gene encodes CDR1 ENHRY and CDR2 SYGVKD. There are 12 residues in the CDR3. The CDR3 DNA reads TGTGCCATCAGTGTAGTGGGGAATGAGCAGTTCTTC. Translation gives CAISVVGNEQFF.

This clone has only a few counts. The chain couples TRBV5-1 to TRBJ2-7; the match to TRBD2 covers 9 bases. J lost 6 bases, V lost 0 bases, and 10 bases had no gene match. This CDR3 contains 16 residues. The V gene's germline CDR1 is SGHRS and CDR2 YFSETQ. CDR3 amino acids: CASSLEGRSGSGEQYF. The DNA of the CDR3 is TGCGCCAGCAGCTTGGAAGGTCGTAGCGGGAGTGGCGAGCAGTACTTC.

The rearrangement joins TRBV11-3 to TRBJ2-1, with D hard to call. V was cut by 1 base and J by 6 bases, with 4 bases left in between. CDR1 is SGHNT and CDR2 is YENEEA in the germline V gene. CDR3 length equals 12 residues. This CDR3 is CASSLGPNEQFF. The CDR3 nucleotides are TGTGCCAGCAGCTTAGGCCCCAATGAGCAGTTCTTC.

CDR3 amino acids: CASSLGAGPTGELFF. CDR3 nucleotide sequence: TGCGCCAGCAGCTTGGGAGCAGGTCCCACCGGGGAGCTGTTTTTT. The J gene is TRBJ2-2, the V gene TRBV5-1; the D is unclear. The CDR3 has 15 amino acids. Germline-derived CDR1 and CDR2 are SGHRS and YFSETQ. Trimming took 0 bases from V and 4 from J, leaving 10 bases between them.